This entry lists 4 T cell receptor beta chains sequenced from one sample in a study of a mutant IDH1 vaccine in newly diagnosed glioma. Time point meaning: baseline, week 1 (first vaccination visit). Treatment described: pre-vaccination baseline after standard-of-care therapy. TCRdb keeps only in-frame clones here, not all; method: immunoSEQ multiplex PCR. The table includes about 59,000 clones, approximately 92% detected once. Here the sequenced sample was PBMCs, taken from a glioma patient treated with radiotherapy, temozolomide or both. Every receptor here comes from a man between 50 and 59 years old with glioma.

DNA of the CDR3: TGTGCCAGCAGCGTAGATCAGGCCGGGAATTCACCCCTCCACTTT. Its protein is CASSVDQAGNSPLHF. This chain uses TRBV9 with TRBJ1-6; D remains ambiguous. The length of the CDR3 is 15 residues. V lost 0 bases and J lost 7, with 11 bases in between. CDR1 and CDR2 from the germline V gene are SGDLS and YYNGEE.

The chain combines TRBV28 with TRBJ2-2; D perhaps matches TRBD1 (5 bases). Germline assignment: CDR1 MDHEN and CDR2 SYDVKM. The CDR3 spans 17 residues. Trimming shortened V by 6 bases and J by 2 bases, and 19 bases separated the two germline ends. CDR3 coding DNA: TGTGCCAGCAGGATACGCTCTAGGGGTGTAAACACCGGGGAGCTGTTTTTT. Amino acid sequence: CASRIRSRGVNTGELFF.

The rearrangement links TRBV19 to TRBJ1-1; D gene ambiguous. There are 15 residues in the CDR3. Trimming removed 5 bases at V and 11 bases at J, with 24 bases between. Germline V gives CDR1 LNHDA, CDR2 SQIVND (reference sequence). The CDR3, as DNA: TGTGCCAGTAGTCCCGATCCCGGGATTTACCTTGGGGCTTTCTTT. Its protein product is CASSPDPGIYLGAFF.

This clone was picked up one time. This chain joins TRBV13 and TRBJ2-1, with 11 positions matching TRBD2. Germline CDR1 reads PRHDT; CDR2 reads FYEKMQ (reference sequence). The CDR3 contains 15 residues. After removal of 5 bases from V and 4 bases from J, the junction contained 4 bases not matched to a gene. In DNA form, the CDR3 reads TGTGCCAGCAGCCCGGGACTAGCGGCATACAATGAGCAGTTCTTC. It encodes CASSPGLAAYNEQFF.